This T cell receptor (beta chain) stems from a study of blood T cell repertoires in COVID-19. Study background: Specimens from acute and convalescent COVID-19 originated in the United States, Italy and Spain. T cells, B-cell-depleted T cells, or PBMCs supplied cDNA or gDNA.

The table lists this clone with a count of one. The authors' processing: The authors estimated nucleated cell counts from reference gene primer amplification. Repertoires were generated with immunoSEQ multiplex PCR, while TCRdb's copy carries only in-frame clones and drops some. That table gives V, J and clone size, and the DNA gave D and trimming. This sample has 150,000 to 200,000 clones, with 86% found just once. The germline V gene encodes CDR1 MNHEY and CDR2 SMNVEV (reference sequence). Trimming removed 3 bases from V and 4 bases from J; junction bases left unmatched: 1. CDR3 length equals 13 residues.

The receptor was derived from a man in his forties or fifties with active or convalescent COVID-19. The chain employs TRBV27 and TRBJ1-2; 8 bases line up with TRBD1. The sequenced sample consisted of peripheral blood. The CDR3 bases are TGTGCCAGCAGTTTTACAGGGGGCTATGGCTACACCTTC. Translating gives CASSFTGGYGYTF.